This T cell receptor (beta chain) is from a study of blood T cell repertoires in COVID-19 (dated by TCRdb to between 2020 and 2021). A note on the overall study: Collaborator samples came from the United States, Italy and Spain and covered acute and convalescent phases of COVID-19. The prospective study material was composed of cDNA or gDNA derived from T cells, B-cell-depleted T cells, or PBMCs. Subjects who had been exposed to COVID-19, were actively infected with it, or had recovered from it provided the deeply sampled blood TCRbeta repertoires that made up the dataset. The repertoires were released in a freely available public database intended as a resource for research on the immune response to SARS-CoV-2. The samples were drawn from two sources: the first 160 participants of the ongoing ImmuneRACE study, and 1,200 or so subjects contributed by 6 global collaborators. Sample metadata almost always included a de-identified subject ID, COVID-19 status, age in years and sex. Where HLA class I and class II types were available, the types were taken from metadata supplied by the sample provider, not from assay-based typing.

Points the paper makes about the study in general: The quantity of clinical and demographic metadata differed by source and by participant and was supplied without curation.

Concerning this clone itself: The specificity of this receptor is unknown. The record has no base qualities; no much larger clone is one base away.

The immunoSEQ Assay, a bias-controlled multiplex PCR, was used to amplify TCRbeta CDR3 regions from genomic DNA. On the authors' methods: Within the assay, amplification of reference gene primers was used to estimate how many nucleated cells each sample contained. Sequence reads were collapsed and filtered to measure the absolute abundance of every unique TCRbeta CDR3 rearrangement. Productive Simpson clonality was computed per sample as the square root of Simpson's diversity index over productive rearrangements. Imported from immuneACCESS, the table was reduced by TCRdb to in-frame sequences with V and J called. These copies leave out some clones; in studies compared against another copy, an unresolved V gene accounts for under half, and the cause of the remainder is not known. Clone size and the V and J calls come from that table; the DNA yielded D and trimming. The sample table shows about 55,000 clones, and 87% are seen once. The ten largest clones take up 3% to 4% of the sample.

In Seattle, one collaborating source enrolled patients while the infection was active and tracked those patients longitudinally over the course of disease. Each collaborating institution followed its own protocols to collect whole blood in K2EDTA tubes. For TCRbeta analysis, collaborator samples were shipped as frozen whole blood, as isolated PBMCs, or as DNA extracted from either sample type. What was sequenced was peripheral blood. This sequence was found in a man aged 40-50 years with COVID-19, enrolled during active disease.

The CDR3 region reads CASTWGGRGGGTEAFF. The nucleotide sequence is TGCGCCAGCACCTGGGGCGGGAGGGGAGGAGGAACTGAAGCTTTCTTT. The rearranged segments are TRBV5-1 and TRBJ1-1, and perhaps TRBD1 as D gene, on 5 matching bases. Sequences SGHRS (CDR1) and YFSETQ (CDR2) are obtained from the germline V gene. V was cut back by 6 bases and J by 5 bases, leaving a gap of 23 bases between them. The CDR3 holds 16 amino acids from the cysteine to the phenylalanine. CDR3 DNA only is kept here, 48 bases in frame from base 1.